One sample yielded the 20 T cell receptor beta chains listed below, sequenced in a study of chemoradiotherapy in HPV16-positive cancers. Sequenced by immunoSEQ multiplex PCR; TCRdb stores in-frame clones only, minus some. This sample has 5,900 or so clones, with approximately 80% found just once. The sample in question was tumor tissue, obtained from a patient who underwent chemoradiotherapy. The receptors were gathered from a human donor with HPV-associated anogenital cancer.

V and J are TRBV7-2 and TRBJ2-4; D is perhaps TRBD1 (7 bases). V was pared by 3 bases and J by 0 bases, with 12 bases between. There are 16 residues in the CDR3. The germline V gene has CDR1 SGHTA and CDR2 FQGNSA. The CDR3 here is CASSFGGQLAKNIQYF. CDR3 DNA: TGTGCCAGCAGCTTCGGGGGACAGCTAGCCAAAAACATTCAGTACTTC.

V gene TRBV15 combines with J gene TRBJ1-4; 7 bases align to TRBD1. V lost 6 bases to trimming and J lost 0 bases; unmatched junction nucleotides: 16. The length of the CDR3 is 19 residues. The germline gives CDR1 LNHNV, CDR2 YYDKDF (reference sequence). In DNA form, the CDR3 reads TGTGCCACCAGGCTAAACATTCGGGAGGGGGCCGCAACTAATGAAAAACTGTTTTTT. It translates to CATRLNIREGAATNEKLFF.

This rearrangement joins TRBV23-1 to TRBJ2-5, with a tentative D call TRBD2 (6 bases). TRBV23-1 is classed as an ORF, of uncertain function. With 3 bases removed from V and 3 bases from J, the gap between germline ends came to 8 bases. The CDR3 contains 13 residues. CDR3 in DNA: TGCGCCAGCAGTCACGGGGGAAAAGAGACCCAGTACTTC. Its translation: CASSHGGKETQYF.

The chain joins TRBV19 to TRBJ1-5, with a possible D match to TRBD1 (6 bases). This CDR3 contains 17 residues. In germline, CDR1 is LNHDA, CDR2 SQIVND (reference sequence). Trimming pared 0 bases from V and 0 bases from J, leaving 12 bases between. The CDR3 sequence: CASSIDGGGISNQPQHF. As DNA, the CDR3 is TGTGCCAGTAGTATAGATGGAGGGGGAATTAGCAATCAGCCCCAGCATTTT.

This rearrangement joins TRBV6-5 to TRBJ2-5; D ambiguous. The J call may be in error: the DNA end matches TRBJ2-7 better. CDR1 is MNHEY and CDR2 is SVGAGI in the germline V gene. This CDR3 is built from 13 residues. CDR3 nucleotides: TGTGCCAGCAGCCGAACGCTGAACTACGAGCAGTACTTC. Translating gives CASSRTLNYEQYF.

The V gene is TRBV28, the J gene TRBJ2-7; maybe TRBD1 (5 bases). The germline V and J ends were trimmed by 2 bases and 9 bases, with 23 bases remaining between them. CDR3 length: 16 amino acids. The V gene's germline CDR1 is MDHEN and CDR2 SYDVKM. The CDR3 here is CASSLTQTAGLRSQYF. The CDR3 bases are TGTGCCAGCAGTTTAACCCAGACAGCCGGCCTAAGATCGCAGTACTTC.

CDR3 nucleotides: TGTGCCAGCGTTGGACAGGCGAGCTCCTACAATGAGCAGTTCTTC. Amino acid sequence: CASVGQASSYNEQFF. The genes are TRBV27 and TRBJ2-1; the match to TRBD1 covers 7 bases. V lost 8 bases to trimming and J lost 0 bases; unmatched junction nucleotides: 7. This CDR3 has 15 amino acids. Germline CDR1 and CDR2: MNHEY and SMNVEV (reference sequence).

The V call is TRBV2, the J call TRBJ1-4; 9 positions agree with TRBD1. Germline loops: CDR1 SNHLY, CDR2 FYNNEI. The CDR3 has 14 amino acids. With 6 bases clipped from V and 8 bases from J, the junction kept 7 bases outside the gene matches. CDR3 sequence: CASRGTGWAEKLFF. CDR3 DNA: TGTGCCAGCAGGGGGACAGGGTGGGCGGAAAAACTGTTTTTT. Complete variable domain (other parts from reference TRBV2 and TRBJ1-4): EPEVTQTPSHQVTQMGQEVILRCVPISNHLYFYWYRQILGQKVEFLVSFYNNEISEKSEIFDDQFSVERPDGSNFTLKIRSTKLEDSAMYFCASRGTGWAEKLFFGSGTQLSVL.

The chain employs TRBV6-1 and TRBJ1-1; D gene ambiguous. V dropped 1 base and J dropped 1 base, with 7 bases sitting between them. Germline V gene sequence: CDR1 MNHNS, CDR2 SASEGT. The CDR3 has 14 residues. The CDR3 DNA is TGTGCCAGCAGTGAAGGGCGGGGGAACACTGAAGCTTTCTTT. This gives the protein CASSEGRGNTEAFF.

The V gene is TRBV7-2, the J gene TRBJ2-1; 10 nucleotides agree with TRBD2. There are 15 residues in the CDR3. The J segment lost 7 bases and the V segment lost 2 bases, leaving 5 bases of the junction unmatched. Germline V gives CDR1 SGHTA, CDR2 FQGNSA. The chain's CDR3 is CASSLKSGGGNEQFF. The CDR3 bases are TGTGCCAGCAGCTTAAAGAGCGGGGGGGGGAATGAGCAGTTCTTC.

This clone was picked up a small number of times. The chain uses TRBV7-3 and TRBJ1-6; tentative D call: TRBD1 (5 bases). The CDR3 extends over 14 amino acids. Trimming took off 5 bases at V and 7 bases at J, with 12 bases between the two ends. Per germline, CDR1 SGHTA and CDR2 FQGTGA. The CDR3 region has the DNA TGTGCCAGCAGCGTAGGGGACGGAAATTCACCCCTCCACTTT. Translated, it gives CASSVGDGNSPLHF. Looking up the rest from reference TRBV7-3 and TRBJ1-6 gives the full variable domain: GAGVSQTPSNKVTEKGKYVELRCDPISGHTALYWYRQSLGQGPEFLIYFQGTGAADDSGLPNDRFFAVRPEGSVSTLKIQRTERGDSAVYLCASSVGDGNSPLHFGNGTRLTVT.

The chain couples TRBV4-3 to TRBJ2-7; D gene ambiguous. Germline V gene lookup returns CDR1 LGHNA and CDR2 YSLEER. CDR3 size: 15 residues. V was cut by 0 bases and J by 1 base, with 10 bases left in between. The CDR3 nucleotides read TGCGCCAGCAGCCAAGAATGGCAGAATTCCTACGAGCAGTACTTC. This gives the protein CASSQEWQNSYEQYF.

The V call is TRBV30, the J call TRBJ1-2; 7 positions agree with TRBD1. The CDR3 runs 13 residues. From germline, CDR1 is GTSNPN and CDR2 SVGIG (reference sequence). V lost 7 bases and J lost 4; bases outside the gene matches: 9. CDR3 in amino acids: CALSFQGGYGYTF. The CDR3 nucleotides read TGTGCCTTGAGCTTTCAGGGGGGCTATGGCTACACCTTC.

This clone was recorded only once. J is TRBJ1-2 and V is TRBV28, with D unresolved. The V end lost 3 bases, the J end lost 4 bases, and 9 bases lay between the germline ends. Per germline, CDR1 MDHEN and CDR2 SYDVKM. This CDR3 has 13 residues. The CDR3, as DNA: TGTGCCAGCAGTTTCCGGGGAAGCTATGGCTACACCTTC. This translates into CASSFRGSYGYTF.

The count of this clone is one. The CDR3 is CASSPLGPTSGGLRTQYF. CDR3 coding DNA: TGTGCCAGCTCCCCTTTGGGGCCGACTAGCGGGGGCCTACGGACCCAGTACTTC. The V call is TRBV11-1, the J call TRBJ2-5; 12 bases agree with TRBD2. V gave up 8 bases and J gave up 7 bases; unmatched junction bases: 20. Germline V gene data show CDR1 as SGHAT and CDR2 as FQDESV (reference sequence). This CDR3 spans 18 amino acids.

V usage is TRBV5-4 and J usage is TRBJ2-1; 7 bases align to TRBD2. The junction had 6 bases not matched to a gene; V was cut back by 3 bases and J by 3 bases. This CDR3 has 15 amino acids. Germline lookup yields CDR1 SGHNT and CDR2 YYREEE (reference sequence). The CDR3 loop reads CASSSGLVSYNEQFF. The CDR3, as DNA: TGTGCCAGCAGCTCAGGACTAGTGAGCTACAATGAGCAGTTCTTC.

The chain carries TRBV29-1 and TRBJ2-7; 7 positions agree with TRBD1. CDR1 is SQVTM and CDR2 is ANQGSEA in the germline V gene. The CDR3 contains 13 residues. V lost 4 bases to trimming and J lost 5 bases; unmatched junction nucleotides: 8. The CDR3 nucleotides are TGCAGCGTTGGAAGGGGGCAGGGTAACGAGCAGTACTTC. It is translated as CSVGRGQGNEQYF.

This clone occurred once. V usage is TRBV7-9 and J usage is TRBJ1-1; 9 bases agree with TRBD1. V lost 5 bases to trimming and J lost 0 bases; unmatched junction nucleotides: 13. The CDR3 length is 18 residues. Looked up from germline, CDR1 is SEHNR and CDR2 is FQNEAQ (reference sequence). CDR3 coding DNA: TGTGCCAGCAGCCAGGACAGGGGACGTTATTCCATGAACACTGAAGCTTTCTTT. It translates to CASSQDRGRYSMNTEAFF.

The rearrangement links TRBV27 to TRBJ2-1; tentative D call: TRBD2 (5 bases). From germline, CDR1 is MNHEY and CDR2 SMNVEV (reference sequence). V shed 6 bases and J shed 8 bases, with 20 bases lying between them. The CDR3 spans 15 residues. Here the CDR3 reads CASSPTRGGTDEQFF. The CDR3 region has the DNA TGTGCCAGCAGCCCAACTAGAGGAGGTACGGATGAGCAGTTCTTC.

This clone was seen only a few times. The J gene is TRBJ1-1, the V gene TRBV30; TRBD1 agrees at 7 bases. The CDR3 totals 15 residues. CDR1 is GTSNPN, CDR2 SVGIG, per germline (reference sequence). V gave up 1 base and J gave up 3 bases; unmatched junction bases: 8. The CDR3 loop reads CAWSGLSGGDTEAFF. The DNA for the CDR3 is TGTGCCTGGAGTGGGCTTTCAGGGGGGGACACTGAAGCTTTCTTT. Full variable domain (missing parts from reference TRBV30 and TRBJ1-1): SQTIHQWPATLVQPVGSPLSLECTVEGTSNPNLYWYRQAAGRGLQLLFYSVGIGQISSEVPQNLSASRPQDRQFILSSKKLLLSDSGFYLCAWSGLSGGDTEAFFGQGTRLTVV.